The sample holds one count of the clone carrying this T cell receptor (beta chain). These data are taken from a study of blood T cell repertoires in COVID-19. Germline assignment: CDR1 SEHNR and CDR2 FQNEAQ (reference sequence). The CDR3 loop spans 16 amino acids. Trimming removed 4 bases from V and 3 bases from J, with 16 bases in between. Per the study methods: Amplified reference gene primers provided the basis for estimating nucleated cell counts. The table came from immunoSEQ multiplex PCR; TCRdb's copy has only in-frame clones and leaves some out. The DNA gave D and trimming, while V, J and clone size come from that table. This sample yields about 200,000 clones, of which approximately 88% are seen a single time; roughly 6.5% belongs to the top ten.

The TCR comes from a man between 60 and 75 years old who had recovered from COVID-19. The J gene is TRBJ1-3, the V gene TRBV7-9, with D possibly TRBD1 on 5 matching bases. Sequenced input: peripheral blood. In DNA, the CDR3 is TGTGCCAGCAGCTCCAAACAGGTCACTCTTGGAAACACCATATATTTT. Its protein is CASSSKQVTLGNTIYF.